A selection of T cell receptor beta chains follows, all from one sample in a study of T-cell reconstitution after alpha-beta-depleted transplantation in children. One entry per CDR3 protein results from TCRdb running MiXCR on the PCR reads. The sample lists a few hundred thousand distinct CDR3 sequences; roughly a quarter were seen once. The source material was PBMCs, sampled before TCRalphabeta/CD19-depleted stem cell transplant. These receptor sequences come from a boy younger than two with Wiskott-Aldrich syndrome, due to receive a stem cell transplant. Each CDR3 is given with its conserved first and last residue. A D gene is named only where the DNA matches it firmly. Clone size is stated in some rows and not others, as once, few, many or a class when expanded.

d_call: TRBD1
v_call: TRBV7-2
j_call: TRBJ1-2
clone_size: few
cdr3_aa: CASSATTGGYGYTF
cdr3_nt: TGTGCCAGCAGCGCGACGACAGGGGGGTATGGCTACACCTTC

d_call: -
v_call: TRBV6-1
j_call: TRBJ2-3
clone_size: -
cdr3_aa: CASSVSSRGTDTQYF
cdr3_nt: TGTGCCAGCAGTGTTTCTAGCCGGGGCACAGATACGCAGTATTTT

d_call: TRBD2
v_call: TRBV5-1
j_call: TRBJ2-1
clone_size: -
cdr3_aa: CASSLLRGDYNEQFF
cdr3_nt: TGCGCCAGCAGCTTGTTGCGGGGGGACTACAATGAGCAGTTCTTC

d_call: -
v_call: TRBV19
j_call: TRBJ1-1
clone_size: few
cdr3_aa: CATKGEGSGTEAFF
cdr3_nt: TGTGCCACCAAGGGGGAGGGGAGCGGCACTGAAGCTTTCTTT

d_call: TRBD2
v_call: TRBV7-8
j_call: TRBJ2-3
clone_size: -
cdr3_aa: CATTKWLAGTDTQYF
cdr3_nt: TGTGCCACCACGAAATGGTTAGCGGGAACAGATACGCAGTATTTT

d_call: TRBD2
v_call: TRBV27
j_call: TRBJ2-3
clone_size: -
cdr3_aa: CASSTLGLAAGTDTQYF
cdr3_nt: TGTGCCAGCAGTACTCTCGGACTAGCGGCCGGCACAGATACGCAGTATTTT

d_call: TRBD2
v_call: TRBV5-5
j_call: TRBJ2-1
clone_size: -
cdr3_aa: CASSYKRTSGNEQFF
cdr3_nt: TGTGCCAGCAGTTATAAGCGGACTAGCGGCAATGAGCAGTTCTTC

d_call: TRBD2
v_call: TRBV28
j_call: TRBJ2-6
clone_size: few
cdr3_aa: CASRAGALVRANVLTF
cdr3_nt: TGTGCCAGCAGAGCGGGGGCCTTGGTTAGGGCCAACGTCCTGACTTTC

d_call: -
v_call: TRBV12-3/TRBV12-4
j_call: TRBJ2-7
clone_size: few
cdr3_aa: CASSPLFGSSSYEQYF
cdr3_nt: TGTGCCAGCAGTCCCCTTTTCGGTTCCAGCTCCTACGAGCAGTACTTC

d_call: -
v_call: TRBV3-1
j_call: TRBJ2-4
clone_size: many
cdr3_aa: CASSQDQEAGDRRNIQYF
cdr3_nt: TGTGCCAGCAGCCAAGATCAGGAGGCAGGGGATCGTCGAAACATTCAGTACTTC

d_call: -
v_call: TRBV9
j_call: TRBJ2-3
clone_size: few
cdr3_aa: CASSVTARRGTDTQYF
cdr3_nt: TGTGCCAGCAGCGTAACGGCTAGAAGGGGCACAGATACGCAGTATTTT

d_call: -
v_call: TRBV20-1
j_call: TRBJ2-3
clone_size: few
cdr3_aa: CSALVSGTDTQYF
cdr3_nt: TGCAGTGCTCTAGTCTCGGGCACAGATACGCAGTATTTT

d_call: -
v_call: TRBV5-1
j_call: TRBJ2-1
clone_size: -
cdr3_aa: CASSLAGEWQFF
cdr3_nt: TGCGCCAGCAGCTTGGCGGGGGAGTGGCAGTTCTTC

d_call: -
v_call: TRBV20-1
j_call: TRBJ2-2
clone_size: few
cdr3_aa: CSANWVVDTGELFF
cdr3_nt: TGCAGTGCTAATTGGGTTGTCGACACCGGGGAGCTGTTTTTT

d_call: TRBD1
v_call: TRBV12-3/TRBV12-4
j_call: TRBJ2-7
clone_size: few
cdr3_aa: CASTDRGLREQYF
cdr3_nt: TGTGCCAGCACCGACAGGGGGCTTCGGGAGCAGTACTTC

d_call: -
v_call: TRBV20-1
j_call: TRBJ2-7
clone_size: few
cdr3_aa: CSARDPLLGNLYYEQYF
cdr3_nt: TGCAGTGCTAGAGATCCATTACTAGGCAACCTCTACTACGAGCAGTACTTC

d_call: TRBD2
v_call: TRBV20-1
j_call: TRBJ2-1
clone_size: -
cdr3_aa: CSALRTSGSEQFF
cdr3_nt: TGCAGTGCCCTCCGGACTAGCGGGTCTGAGCAGTTCTTC

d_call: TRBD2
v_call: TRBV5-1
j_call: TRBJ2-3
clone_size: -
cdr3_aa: CASSLRTSAQYF
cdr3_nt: TGCGCCAGCAGCTTGAGGACTAGTGCGCAGTATTTT

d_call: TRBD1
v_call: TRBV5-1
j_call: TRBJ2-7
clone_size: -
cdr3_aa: CASSLRQGPYEQYF
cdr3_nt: TGCGCCAGCAGCTTGAGACAGGGGCCCTACGAGCAGTACTTC

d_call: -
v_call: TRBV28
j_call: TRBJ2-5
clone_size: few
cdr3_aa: CASSLFPGARRETQYF
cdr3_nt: TGTGCCAGCAGTTTATTTCCGGGGGCGCGTAGGGAGACCCAGTACTTC

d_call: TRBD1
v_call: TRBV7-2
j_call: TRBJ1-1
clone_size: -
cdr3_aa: CASSHGTGVLNTEVFF
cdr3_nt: TGTGCCAGCAGCCACGGGACAGGGGTTCTGAACACTGAAGTTTTCTTT

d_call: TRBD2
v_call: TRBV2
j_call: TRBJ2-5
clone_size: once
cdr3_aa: CASSELPGGETQYF
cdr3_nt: TGTGCCAGCAGTGAATTGCCGGGGGGAGAGACCCAGTACTTC

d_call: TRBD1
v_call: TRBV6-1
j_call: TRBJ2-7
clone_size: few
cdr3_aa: CASSKGQGGEQYF
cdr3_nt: TGTGCCAGCAGTAAAGGACAGGGGGGCGAGCAGTACTTC

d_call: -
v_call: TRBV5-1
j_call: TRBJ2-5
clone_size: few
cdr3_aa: CASSLANSRGETQYF
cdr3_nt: TGCGCCAGCAGCTTGGCCAACAGTCGAGGAGAGACCCAGTACTTC

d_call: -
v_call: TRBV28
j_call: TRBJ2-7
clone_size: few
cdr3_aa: CASSYGGDITYEQYF
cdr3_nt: TGTGCCAGCAGTTACGGAGGTGACATCACCTACGAGCAGTACTTC

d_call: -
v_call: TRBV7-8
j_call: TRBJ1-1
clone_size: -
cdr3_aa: CASSFFRVGNTEAFF
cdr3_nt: TGTGCCAGCAGCTTTTTCAGGGTCGGGAACACTGAAGCTTTCTTT

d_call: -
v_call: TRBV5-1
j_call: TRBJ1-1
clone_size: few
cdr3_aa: CASSLAGENTEAFF
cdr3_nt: TGCGCCAGCAGCTTGGCCGGGGAGAACACTGAAGCTTTCTTT

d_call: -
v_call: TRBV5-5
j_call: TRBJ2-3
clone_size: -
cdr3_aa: CASSLVRPNTDTQYF
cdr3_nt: TGTGCCAGCAGCTTGGTCCGGCCAAACACAGATACGCAGTATTTT

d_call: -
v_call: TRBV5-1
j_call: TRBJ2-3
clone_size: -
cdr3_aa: CASSLTGSGSTDTQYF
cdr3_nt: TGCGCCAGCAGCTTGACGGGCAGCGGATCCACAGATACGCAGTATTTT

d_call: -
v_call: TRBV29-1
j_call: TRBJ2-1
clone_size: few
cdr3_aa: CSVRASINEQFF
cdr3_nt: TGCAGCGTTCGAGCTAGTATTAATGAGCAGTTCTTC

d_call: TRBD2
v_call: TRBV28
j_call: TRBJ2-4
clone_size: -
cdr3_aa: CASSTTSGSYQNIQYF
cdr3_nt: TGTGCCAGCAGTACAACTAGCGGGAGTTACCAAAACATTCAGTACTTC

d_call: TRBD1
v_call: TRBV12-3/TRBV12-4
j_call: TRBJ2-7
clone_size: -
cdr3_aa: CASTPRQGLREQYF
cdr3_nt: TGTGCCAGCACCCCCAGACAGGGTTTGCGCGAGCAGTACTTC

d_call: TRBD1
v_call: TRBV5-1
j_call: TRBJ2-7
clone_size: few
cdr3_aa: CASSPGTASYEQYF
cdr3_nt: TGCGCCAGCAGCCCCGGGACAGCTTCCTACGAGCAGTACTTC

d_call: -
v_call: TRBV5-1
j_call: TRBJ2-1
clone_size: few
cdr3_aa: CASSLAVRGWTYNEQFF
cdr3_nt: TGCGCCAGCAGCTTGGCCGTTCGAGGGTGGACCTACAATGAGCAGTTCTTC